The 29 T cell receptor beta chains below all came from one sample that was sequenced in a study of early T cells in non-severe SARS-CoV-2 infection (dated by TCRdb to the early 2020s). Library preparation used 5' RACE. TCRdb shows the sequencer as NextSeq 500. The public reads were reanalyzed by TCRdb: fastp trimming at Q25, MiXCR alignment, in-frame beta chains only. Rows are combined by CDR3 protein, so each entry shows the most common genes and DNA. Across this sample there are about 63,000 distinct CDR3 sequences, with approximately 13% seen only once. The ten biggest clones cover less than 6% of the sample. The sequencing input was whole blood. Receptors originate from an adult who was a healthcare worker with PCR-confirmed SARS-CoV-2 infection or an uninfected control (not recorded which).

This sequence joins TRBV7-3 and TRBJ2-1; 10 bases agree with TRBD2. Per germline, CDR1 SGHTA and CDR2 FQGTGA. The J segment lost 8 bases and the V segment lost 6 bases, leaving 13 bases of the junction unmatched. The CDR3 spans 16 residues. In nucleotides, the CDR3 is TGTGCCAGCAGACGTGGGCTAGCGGGGGAGAGGGATGAGCAGTTCTTC. Translating it yields CASRRGLAGERDEQFF.

This clonotype was seen many times. This chain links TRBV10-2 with TRBJ2-3; D not resolved. This CDR3 contains 14 residues. V was cut by 8 bases and J by 2 bases, with 14 bases left in between. Per the germline V gene, CDR1 is WSHSY and CDR2 is SAAADI. CDR3 sequence: CASAPPWDTDTQYF. CDR3 sequence (DNA): TGCGCCAGCGCGCCCCCGTGGGACACAGATACGCAGTATTTT.

This clonotype was detected ten times or more. The genes are TRBV4-2 and TRBJ2-1; 11 bases align to TRBD2. This CDR3 comprises 18 residues. In germline, CDR1 is LGHNA, CDR2 YNFKEQ. V was clipped by 1 base and J by 0 bases; unmatched bases: 5. The DNA for the CDR3 is TGTGCCAGCAGCCAAGCTAGCGGGGGGCAGAGCTCCTACAATGAGCAGTTCTTC. Its translation is CASSQASGGQSSYNEQFF.

This clonotype was counted at least ten times. The chain has TRBV29-1 and TRBJ2-5, with D possibly being TRBD1 (5 bases). Germline CDR1 and CDR2: SQVTM and ANQGSEA. The V and J ends lost 4 bases and 3 bases respectively, with 15 bases between them. The CDR3 is 14 residues long. The CDR3 nucleotides are TGCAGCGTTGGGCCAGGGATGGGTAAAGAGACCCAGTACTTC. Protein sequence: CSVGPGMGKETQYF. The variable domain in full, with the rest retrieved from reference TRBV29-1 and TRBJ2-5, is SAVISQKPSRDICQRGTSLTIQCQVDSQVTMMFWYRQQPGQSLTLIATANQGSEATYESGFVIDKFPISRPNLTFSTLTVSNMSPEDSSIYLCSVGPGMGKETQYFGPGTRLLVL.

In its sample, this clonotype was seen many times. The chain joins TRBV18 to TRBJ1-5; D unclear. The CDR3 contains 14 residues. Germline loops: CDR1 KGHSH, CDR2 LQKENI. Trimming cost V 3 bases and J 1 base, with 7 bases left between them. CDR3 protein: CASSPRQSNQPQHF. DNA of the CDR3: TGTGCCAGCTCACCGAGGCAGAGCAATCAGCCCCAGCATTTT.

This chain uses TRBV6-1 with TRBJ2-7; no clear D. Germline CDR1 is MNHNS and CDR2 is SASEGT. Trimming took off 2 bases at V and 1 base at J, with 6 bases between the two ends. CDR3 length: 13 residues. CDR3: CASSEQVSYEQYF. DNA of the CDR3: TGTGCCAGCAGTGAACAGGTTTCCTACGAGCAGTACTTC.

This clonotype was detected ten times or more. The chain joins TRBV28 to TRBJ2-2; perhaps TRBD2 as D (6 bases). CDR1 MDHEN and CDR2 SYDVKM come from the germline V gene. V was trimmed by 6 bases and J by 6 bases, leaving 8 bases between them. The CDR3 sequence is 12 residues long. The CDR3 region is CASREGSGELFF. In DNA, the CDR3 is TGTGCCAGCAGGGAGGGTTCCGGGGAGCTGTTTTTT.

This clonotype was observed a few times. The chain carries TRBV5-1 and TRBJ1-1; D is uncertain. V dropped 3 bases and J dropped 3 bases, with 18 bases sitting between them. This CDR3 contains 16 residues. The germline V gene has CDR1 SGHRS and CDR2 YFSETQ. This CDR3 is CASSSTGGSRYTEAFF. The CDR3 nucleotides read TGCGCCAGCAGCTCGACGGGAGGGTCGAGGTACACTGAAGCTTTCTTT.

This clonotype was recorded a few times. The rearrangement uses TRBV7-8 and TRBJ2-7; 9 nucleotides agree with TRBD1. The V and J ends lost 4 bases and 4 bases, in that order; junction bases with no gene match: 11. CDR3 length: 16 residues. CDR1 and CDR2 (germline): SGHVS, FQNEAQ. This chain's CDR3 is CASSSYGTGPKYEQYF. DNA of the CDR3: TGTGCCAGCAGCTCATACGGGACAGGGCCCAAATACGAGCAGTACTTC.

As regards this clonotype: With a far larger clone one base away, a read error is the likely cause. The J gene is TRBJ2-3, the V gene TRBV9, with no clear D. Germline CDR1 reads SGDLS; CDR2 reads YYNGEE. V gave up 0 bases and J gave up 3 bases, with 2 bases separating them. The CDR3 has 12 amino acids. The CDR3 DNA reads as TGTGCCAGCAGCGTAGGGACAGATACGCAGTATTTT. It is translated as CASSVGTDTQYF.

This clonotype showed up many times. The chain couples TRBV27 to TRBJ2-7, with D maybe TRBD1 (5 bases). Deletions cut 0 bases from V and 2 bases from J, with 17 bases between. Looked up from germline, CDR1 is MNHEY and CDR2 is SMNVEV (reference sequence). The CDR3 runs to 17 residues. DNA of the CDR3: TGTGCCAGCAGTTTATCGATCACCCCCGAGGACACCTACGAGCAGTACTTC. Residues: CASSLSITPEDTYEQYF.

This clonotype was counted at least ten times. The genes are TRBV5-1 and TRBJ1-6; 8 positions match TRBD1. Germline loops: CDR1 SGHRS, CDR2 YFSETQ. V was clipped by 3 bases and J by 9 bases; unmatched bases: 2. This CDR3 comprises 13 residues. The CDR3 reads CASSYGQGSPLHF. The CDR3 region has the DNA TGCGCCAGCAGCTACGGACAGGGTTCACCCCTCCACTTT.

The table lists this clonotype with many counts. This chain uses TRBV4-2 with TRBJ2-2, with D perhaps TRBD2 (6 bases). V was cut by 0 bases and J by 5 bases, with 13 bases left in between. The CDR3 contains 16 residues. In germline, CDR1 is LGHNA, CDR2 YNFKEQ. CDR3 sequence (DNA): TGTGCCAGCAGCCAAGACCGGGGGACCCTTACCGGGGAGCTGTTTTTT. Translating it yields CASSQDRGTLTGELFF.

This clonotype was detected ten times or more. J is TRBJ2-7 and V is TRBV6-5; the D is unclear. In germline, CDR1 is MNHEY, CDR2 SVGAGI. The CDR3 runs to 12 residues. V was clipped by 5 bases and J by 11 bases, with 16 bases between them. Written as DNA, the CDR3 is TGTGCCAGCAGTACGGACGCGACAAGGGAGTACTTC. Protein sequence: CASSTDATREYF.

This rearrangement joins TRBV20-1 to TRBJ2-7, with D unresolved. This CDR3 contains 11 residues. With 3 bases removed from V and 4 bases from J, the gap between germline ends came to 7 bases. Per the germline V gene, CDR1 is DFQATT and CDR2 is SNEGSKA (reference sequence). The CDR3 loop reads CSARGGYEQYF. CDR3 in DNA: TGCAGTGCTAGGGGTGGTTACGAGCAGTACTTC.

The table lists this clonotype with a few counts. The CDR3 sequence: CASSVQQGAGTGELFF. DNA of the CDR3: TGTGCCAGCAGCGTTCAACAGGGGGCGGGCACCGGGGAGCTGTTTTTT. The chain has TRBV9 and TRBJ2-2; TRBD1 matches at 9 bases. Germline trimming cut 2 bases from V and 4 bases from J; bases unmatched to any gene: 6. The CDR3 runs 16 residues. Germline assignment: CDR1 SGDLS and CDR2 YYNGEE.

This sequence joins TRBV7-3 and TRBJ2-1, with unresolved D. This CDR3 has 12 residues. Trimming removed 0 bases at V and 11 bases at J, with 8 bases between. From germline, CDR1 is SGHTA and CDR2 FQGTGA. In DNA, the CDR3 is TGTGCCAGCAGCTTAACGTCAGGCCAGCAGTTCTTC. Encoded protein: CASSLTSGQQFF. The full variable domain, rest sourced from reference TRBV7-3 and TRBJ2-1, is GAGVSQTPSNKVTEKGKYVELRCDPISGHTALYWYRQSLGQGPEFLIYFQGTGAADDSGLPNDRFFAVRPEGSVSTLKIQRTERGDSAVYLCASSLTSGQQFFGPGTRLTVL.

This clonotype appeared many times. This sequence joins TRBV2 and TRBJ1-2, with D unresolved. V dropped 2 bases and J dropped 5 bases, with 6 bases sitting between them. This CDR3 region has 12 residues. CDR1 is SNHLY and CDR2 is FYNNEI in the germline V gene. The CDR3 spells CASSEQLYGYTF. CDR3 nucleotide sequence: TGTGCCAGCAGTGAACAACTTTATGGCTACACCTTC.

This chain connects TRBV20-1 to TRBJ2-2; 8 positions agree with TRBD2. With V trimmed by 5 bases and J by 4 bases, 3 bases remained unmatched. Germline V gene lookup returns CDR1 DFQATT and CDR2 SNEGSKA (reference sequence). The CDR3 has 13 residues. For the CDR3, the DNA is TGCAGTGCTCACCGGGGGGGCACCGGGGAGCTGTTTTTT. Its protein product is CSAHRGGTGELFF.

This clonotype was observed many times. The chain employs TRBV18 and TRBJ1-1; 10 nucleotides line up with TRBD1. J was trimmed by 5 bases and V by 0 bases; bases with no gene match: 6. Per germline, CDR1 KGHSH and CDR2 LQKENI. CDR3 length: 16 amino acids. CDR3 amino acids: CASSPPGTGVGTEAFF. The CDR3 DNA sequence: TGTGCCAGCTCACCACCTGGGACAGGGGTGGGGACTGAAGCTTTCTTT. The full variable domain, with the rest looked up from reference TRBV18 and TRBJ1-1, is NAGVMQNPRHLVRRRGQEARLRCSPMKGHSHVYWYRQLPEEGLKFMVYLQKENIIDESGMPKERFSAEFPKEGPSILRIQQVVRGDSAAYFCASSPPGTGVGTEAFFGQGTRLTVV.

This clonotype was detected many times. The chain links TRBV20-1 to TRBJ2-7, with 8 bases matching TRBD1. J lost 0 bases, V lost 6 bases, and 7 bases had no gene match. In germline, CDR1 is DFQATT, CDR2 SNEGSKA (reference sequence). This CDR3 is 14 amino acids long. The CDR3 DNA reads as TGCAGTGCGCAATACAGGGGGAACTCCTACGAGCAGTACTTC. Protein sequence: CSAQYRGNSYEQYF.

The chain is built from TRBV9 and TRBJ2-7; possible D gene TRBD2, 5 bases. With 4 bases removed from V and 3 bases from J, the gap between germline ends came to 11 bases. The CDR3 length is 13 residues. Germline CDR1 reads SGDLS; CDR2 reads YYNGEE. CDR3 residues: CASSYDEGYEQYF. The CDR3 nucleotides read TGTGCCAGCAGCTATGATGAGGGCTACGAGCAGTACTTC.

The chain employs TRBV7-2 and TRBJ2-1; D may be TRBD2 (7 bases). The CDR3 contains 15 residues. CDR1 SGHTA and CDR2 FQGNSA come from the germline V gene. Deletions cut 6 bases from V and 3 bases from J, with 15 bases between. The CDR3 loop is CASRPKGGFYNEQFF. In nucleotides, the CDR3 is TGTGCCAGCAGACCCAAGGGGGGGTTCTACAATGAGCAGTTCTTC.

This clonotype was detected ten times or more. The chain joins TRBV7-6 to TRBJ1-5, with TRBD1 matching over 9 bases. The CDR3 is made up of 14 amino acids. V shed 5 bases, J shed 6 bases, and the junction held 5 bases outside the gene matches. Germline V gene lookup returns CDR1 SGHVS and CDR2 FNYEAQ. In DNA form, the CDR3 reads TGTGCCAGCAGCCGACAGGGGGATAGTCAGCCCCAGCATTTT. It codes for CASSRQGDSQPQHF.

This clonotype was recorded many times. This CDR3 reads CASSPFGGGDEAFF. The CDR3, as DNA: TGTGCCAGCAGCCCCTTCGGGGGTGGAGATGAAGCTTTCTTT. The V gene is TRBV7-6, the J gene TRBJ1-1, with D possibly matching TRBD1 (5 bases). The CDR3 has 14 amino acids. V was cut by 5 bases and J by 7 bases, with 17 bases left in between. The V gene's germline CDR1 is SGHVS and CDR2 FNYEAQ.

Here the CDR3 reads CASSRGASSDTQYF. Here the CDR3 DNA reads TGTGCCAGCAGCCGGGGGGCAAGCTCAGATACGCAGTATTTT. This chain links TRBV3-1 with TRBJ2-3; D may be TRBD1 or TRBD2 (6 bases each). The germline CDR1 and CDR2 sequences are LGHDT and YNNKEL (reference sequence). The CDR3 has 14 residues. Trimming pared 4 bases from V and 4 bases from J, leaving 12 bases between.

This clonotype showed up just a few times. The chain recombines TRBV7-3 with TRBJ1-5, with TRBD1 as a possible D gene (6 bases). The CDR3 runs to 14 residues. Germline values: CDR1 SGHTA, CDR2 FQGTGA. The V end was cut by 1 base, the J end by 9 bases, with 13 bases between. The DNA for the CDR3 is TGTGCCAGCAGCTTAAGCGGGGGGCGCGGGCCCCAGCATTTT. Protein sequence: CASSLSGGRGPQHF.

This clonotype was counted at least ten times. The chain joins TRBV5-1 to TRBJ2-1; TRBD2 aligns across 12 bases. The CDR3 runs to 16 residues. Per the germline V gene, CDR1 is SGHRS and CDR2 is YFSETQ. The V gene end was trimmed by 1 base and the J gene end by 6 bases; junction bases not matched to a gene: 5. CDR3 region: CASSLLASGGANEQFF. The CDR3 nucleotides are TGCGCCAGCAGCTTGCTGGCTAGCGGGGGGGCCAATGAGCAGTTCTTC.

This clonotype was observed a few times. V usage is TRBV9 and J usage is TRBJ2-6; no definite D call. V was cut by 0 bases and J by 0 bases, with 4 bases left in between. CDR1 SGDLS and CDR2 YYNGEE come from the germline V gene. The CDR3 contains 15 residues. The CDR3 DNA follows: TGTGCCAGCAGCGTAGATGACTCTGGGGCCAACGTCCTGACTTTC. Translation gives CASSVDDSGANVLTF.